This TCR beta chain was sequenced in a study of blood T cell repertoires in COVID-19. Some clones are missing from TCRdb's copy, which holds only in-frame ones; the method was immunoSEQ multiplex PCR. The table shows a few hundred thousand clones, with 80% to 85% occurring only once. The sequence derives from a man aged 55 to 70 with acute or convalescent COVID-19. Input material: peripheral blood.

CDR3 DNA sequence: TGTGCCAGTAGCCCGATGGGAGCGGGAGTCGGCGAGACCCAGTACTTC. It translates to CASSPMGAGVGETQYF. The gene calls are TRBV19 and TRBJ2-5, with 8 positions matching TRBD2. The CDR3 consists of 16 residues. V trimming: 6 bases; J trimming: 5 bases; junction bases outside the gene matches: 14. The V gene's germline CDR1 is LNHDA and CDR2 SQIVND (reference sequence).